This TCR beta chain derives from a study of T cell responses to AZD1222 COVID-19 vaccine. Study summary: Researchers grouped second doses given at about 4 or about 12 weeks into one pool.

The CDR3 runs 17 residues. Trimming at V came to 4 bases and at J to 1 base, leaving 8 bases not matched to a gene. Germline lookup yields CDR1 KGHSH and CDR2 LQKENI. Repertoires were generated with immunoSEQ multiplex PCR, while TCRdb's copy carries only in-frame clones and drops some. This sample carries 95,000 to 110,000 clones, over 90% of them seen once, and the ten largest clones take about 5%. Study-wide points: CD4 TCRs associated with vaccination spanned spike, dominating at 160-218 and 743-854. It should be noted that donors were predominantly white British and more often female, and clonal diversity was possibly underestimated. Seropositive status at baseline applied to only five to seven AZD1222 recipients.

Details on this clone: Its matching antigen is unknown.

This chain links TRBV18 with TRBJ2-5; the match to TRBD2 covers 11 bases. Sequenced here: peripheral blood, sampled on day 0 of AZD1222 vaccination. The clonotype comes from an adult in good health. CDR3 DNA: TGTGCCAGCTCACGGGCAGGGACTAGCGGAGTCCAAGAGACCCAGTACTTC. This encodes CASSRAGTSGVQETQYF. Full variable domain (missing parts from reference TRBV18 and TRBJ2-5): NAGVMQNPRHLVRRRGQEARLRCSPMKGHSHVYWYRQLPEEGLKFMVYLQKENIIDESGMPKERFSAEFPKEGPSILRIQQVVRGDSAAYFCASSRAGTSGVQETQYFGPGTRLLVL.